Listed here is a single T cell receptor (beta chain). These data come from a study of shared T cell receptors in the human thymus. Sequenced by immunoSEQ multiplex PCR; TCRdb stores in-frame clones only, minus some. This table has about 400,000 clones, around 95% appearing once. Trimming took 5 bases from V and 6 from J, leaving 18 bases between them. The CDR3 has 15 residues. Germline-derived CDR1 and CDR2 are SEHNR and FQNEAQ (reference sequence). This sequence originates from a human donor. The source material was thymocytes. This chain links TRBV7-9 with TRBJ2-3; possible D gene TRBD2, 5 bases. The CDR3 loop reads CASSATGGERDTQYF. The DNA of the CDR3 is TGTGCCAGCAGCGCTACGGGTGGGGAGAGGGATACGCAGTATTTT.